The rows below give T cell receptor beta chains drawn from one sample of a study of OX40 agonist ivuxolimab in advanced cancers. Profiling relied on immunoSEQ multiplex PCR, and the TCRdb table lists in-frame clones only, not all of them. This sample has 35,000 to 45,000 clones, with about 91% found just once. The sequenced sample was CD4+ or CD8+ T cells sorted from blood, obtained in a trial of the OX40 agonist ivuxolimab. These TCRs come from an adult with an advanced solid tumor such as melanoma, head and neck, liver or kidney cancer. CDR3s include the opening cysteine and the closing phenylalanine or tryptophan. The D gene is left open where the match is weak. Some rows mark clone size as missing; the rest say once, few, many or name a class of expanded clone.

d_call	clone_size	v_call	j_call	cdr3_nt	cdr3_aa
.	.	TRBV9	TRBJ2-6	TGTGCCAGCAGCGTAGGGGCTGGGGCCAACGTCCTGACTTTC	CASSVGAGANVLTF
.	.	TRBV7-9	TRBJ1-1	TGTGCCAGCAGCCCGATTAGTTTTACTGAAGCTTTCTTT	CASSPISFTEAFF
TRBD1	once	TRBV6-5	TRBJ1-5	TGTGCCAGCAGTGAAAGGACAGGGGCTCAGCCCCAGCATTTT	CASSERTGAQPQHF
.	.	TRBV11-2	TRBJ1-1	TGTGCCAGCAGCCACGGGACTCGGAACACTGAAGCTTTCTTT	CASSHGTRNTEAFF
.	.	TRBV7-3	TRBJ2-1	TGTGCCAGCAGCTTATTTTCAACCGGCTACAATGAGCAGTTCTTC	CASSLFSTGYNEQFF
.	.	TRBV11-1	TRBJ2-4	TGTGCCAGCAGCTCAAGTTCGGGGGCGGACATTCAGTACTTC	CASSSSSGADIQYF
.	.	TRBV4-3	TRBJ2-1	TGCGCCAGCAGCCCCAGTCTAGGGAGTGAGCAGTTCTTC	CASSPSLGSEQFF
TRBD1	.	TRBV7-9	TRBJ2-3	TGTGCCAGCAGCCCCAACGGGGGGCCGTGGGACAGGGCCCATACGCAGTATTTT	CASSPNGGPWDRAHTQYF
TRBD2	.	TRBV29-1	TRBJ2-2	TGCAGCGTTCGTCTTAGCGGGATAAACACCGGGGAGCTGTTTTTT	CSVRLSGINTGELFF
TRBD2	.	TRBV5-1	TRBJ2-2	TGCGCCAGCAGCTTGGCTGGGACTAGCTCCGGGGAGCTGTTTTTT	CASSLAGTSSGELFF
.	.	TRBV27	TRBJ1-2	TGTGCCAGCAGTTTTTCGGTGTCTAACTATGGCTACACCTTC	CASSFSVSNYGYTF
.	.	TRBV11-2	TRBJ2-1	TGTGCCAGCAGCTTAACGGGTAATGAGCAGTTCTTC	CASSLTGNEQFF
TRBD2	once	TRBV15	TRBJ2-3	TGTGCCACCAGCAGAGGACTAGCGGGAGTCACAGATACGCAGTATTTT	CATSRGLAGVTDTQYF
.	.	TRBV14	TRBJ2-1	TGTGCCAGCAGCCAAGATTCGTCTAGTTATAGTGAGCAGTTCTTC	CASSQDSSSYSEQFF
.	.	TRBV15	TRBJ2-4	TGTGCCACCAGCAGAGCAGGGCACCTAGCCAAAAACATTCAGTACTTC	CATSRAGHLAKNIQYF
.	.	TRBV11-1	TRBJ2-7	TGTGCCAGCAGCTTAGCCGCGCCCTACGAGCAGTACTTC	CASSLAAPYEQYF
.	.	TRBV29-1	TRBJ1-1	TGCAGCGTTGGGTTTCCTGAAGCTTTCTTT	CSVGFPEAFF
.	.	TRBV27	TRBJ2-6	TGTGCCAGCAGCCTATCTGGGGCCAACGTCCTGACTTTC	CASSLSGANVLTF
.	.	TRBV5-6	TRBJ2-1	TGTGCCAGCAGCCCAAACCCTTACAATGAGCAGTTCTTC	CASSPNPYNEQFF
TRBD1	.	TRBV6-5	TRBJ1-1	TGTGCCAGCAGTCCCCGGGACAGGGGGCCTGAAGCTTTCTTT	CASSPRDRGPEAFF
.	.	TRBV9	TRBJ2-2	TGTGCCAGCAGCGTATCTGGGGATACCGGGGAGCTGTTTTTT	CASSVSGDTGELFF
.	.	TRBV9	TRBJ2-1	TGTGCCAGCAGCGTAGGTAGCATCCCACCGGCTAATGAGCAGTTCTTC	CASSVGSIPPANEQFF
.	.	TRBV28	TRBJ1-5	TGTGCCACTTCTTCGGGGGCGCCTCAGCCCCAGCATTTT	CATSSGAPQPQHF
.	once	TRBV4-1	TRBJ1-1	TGCGCCAGCAGCCAGGGGACGGGGTGGGAAGCTTTCTTT	CASSQGTGWEAFF
TRBD2	.	TRBV5-1	TRBJ2-1	TGCGCCAGCAGCTTGGAGCCTAGCGGGAGTGGCGGTGAGCAGTTCTTC	CASSLEPSGSGGEQFF
TRBD1	.	TRBV5-4	TRBJ1-2	TGTGCCAGCAGCCTAAGACAGGGGGGCTACACCTTC	CASSLRQGGYTF
.	.	TRBV5-6	TRBJ1-2	TGTGCCAGCAGCGGCCGTACGGTCCCCTCTCTTAACTATGGCTACACCTTC	CASSGRTVPSLNYGYTF
TRBD2	once	TRBV15	TRBJ2-1	TGTGCCACCAGCACGACTAGCGAGGGGACCAATGAGCAGTTCTTC	CATSTTSEGTNEQFF
TRBD2	.	TRBV27	TRBJ2-7	TGTGCCACGGGACCGGGACTAACTTCGTACGAGCAGTACTTC	CATGPGLTSYEQYF
.	few	TRBV9	TRBJ1-1	TGTGCCAGCAGCCCGGCGTCGGGGAACACTGAAGCTTTCTTT	CASSPASGNTEAFF
.	.	TRBV7-3	TRBJ1-2	TGTGCCAGCAGCTTAACTGGCGGGAATGGTGGCTACACCTTC	CASSLTGGNGGYTF
TRBD1	few	TRBV6-1	TRBJ2-7	TGTGCCAGCAGTGCCCGGACAGGGGCCTACGAGCAGTACTTC	CASSARTGAYEQYF
.	.	TRBV5-1	TRBJ1-1	TGCGCCAGCAGCTTAAAATTCGGTGAAGCTTTCTTT	CASSLKFGEAFF
TRBD1	.	TRBV4-1	TRBJ1-5	TGCGCCAGCAGCCTGGGACAGTCTTATAGCAATCAGCCCCAGCATTTT	CASSLGQSYSNQPQHF
TRBD2	.	TRBV6-6	TRBJ2-5	TGTGCCAGCAGTTACTCGGGAGGGCGAGAGACCCAGTACTTC	CASSYSGGRETQYF
.	.	TRBV15	TRBJ1-5	TGTGCCACCAGCAAGCGCACCCGGGCCGCCAATCAGCCCCAGCATTTT	CATSKRTRAANQPQHF
.	.	TRBV5-4	TRBJ1-1	TGTGCCAGCAGCGGAAACTTTTATACTGAAGCTTTCTTT	CASSGNFYTEAFF
.	.	TRBV7-9	TRBJ1-1	TGTGCCAGCAGCTTAGGTACCGGGGAACCTTTCTTT	CASSLGTGEPFF
.	.	TRBV6-5	TRBJ2-7	TGTGCCAGCAGTTACTCGTCAGGGGCATACTACGAGCAGTACTTC	CASSYSSGAYYEQYF